A selection of T cell receptor beta chains follows, all from one sample in a study of beta chain features in type 1 diabetes. Sequenced by immunoSEQ multiplex PCR; TCRdb stores in-frame clones only, minus some. The top ten hold approximately 0.089% of the sample, which has approximately 150,000 clones, around 63% seen once. The material sequenced was naive CD4+ T cells from blood. These receptor sequences come from a man younger than 45 with type 1 diabetes. Both conserved end residues are part of each CDR3. Fields, in order: J gene, D gene, clone size, V gene, CDR3 protein, CDR3 DNA. The D gene is left open where the match is weak. Size is stated for part of the rows, as once, few or many counts, or as a class when the clone is expanded.

>TRBJ2-1|TRBD2|-|TRBV2
CASSDQRGYNEQFF
TGTGCCAGCAGTGACCAGCGGGGCTACAATGAGCAGTTCTTC
>TRBJ2-4|-|-|TRBV28
CASVRGGVGNIQYF
TGTGCCAGTGTTCGTGGCGGGGTGGGGAACATTCAGTACTTC
>TRBJ2-6|-|few|TRBV5-1
CASSLDSYSSGANVLTF
TGCGCCAGCAGCTTGGACAGTTATAGCTCTGGGGCCAACGTCCTGACTTTC
>TRBJ1-3|TRBD1|-|TRBV29-1
CSVAGQGGGNTIYF
TGCAGCGTTGCAGGACAGGGTGGGGGAAACACCATATATTTT
>TRBJ2-5|TRBD1|-|TRBV4-3
CASSQDRDRQETQYF
TGCGCCAGCAGCCAAGACCGGGACAGACAAGAGACCCAGTACTTC
>TRBJ2-1|-|few|TRBV29-1
CSVVGGNEQFF
TGCAGCGTTGTAGGAGGGAACGAGCAGTTCTTC
>TRBJ2-7|TRBD1|-|TRBV27
CASSSLGQGRYEQYF
TGTGCCAGCAGTTCTCTCGGACAGGGGAGGTACGAGCAGTACTTC
>TRBJ2-1|TRBD1|-|TRBV7-2
CASSARDRWGNEQFF
TGTGCCAGCAGCGCACGGGACAGGTGGGGAAATGAGCAGTTCTTC
>TRBJ2-1|TRBD1|-|TRBV25-1
CASTPTGVQVEQFF
TGTGCCAGCACCCCGACAGGGGTTCAGGTTGAGCAGTTCTTC
>TRBJ1-5|-|few|TRBV6-5
CASGIGDQPQHF
TGTGCCAGCGGGATCGGGGATCAGCCCCAGCATTTT
>TRBJ1-4|-|few|TRBV25-1
CASSEWAKLFF
TGTGCCAGCAGTGAATGGGCAAAACTGTTTTTT
>TRBJ2-1|-|few|TRBV9
CASSEQGKLYNEQFF
TGTGCCAGCAGCGAACAGGGCAAGCTTTACAATGAGCAGTTCTTC
>TRBJ2-5|-|-|TRBV30
CAWSYRASIKETQYF
TGTGCCTGGAGTTATAGAGCCTCGATTAAGGAGACCCAGTACTTC
>TRBJ1-2|-|-|TRBV28
CASNELGGYTF
TGTGCCAGCAACGAGCTTGGTGGCTACACCTTC
>TRBJ1-2|-|-|TRBV29-1
CSVALQADYGYTF
TGCAGCGTTGCCCTCCAAGCGGACTATGGCTACACCTTC
>TRBJ2-1|-|-|TRBV20-1
CSARYYNEQFF
TGCAGTGCTAGATACTACAATGAGCAGTTCTTC
>TRBJ1-2|TRBD1|-|TRBV27
CASSPTGQNYGYTF
TGTGCCAGCAGTCCGACGGGACAGAACTATGGCTACACCTTC
>TRBJ2-7|-|few|TRBV1
CTSSRVGAPYEQYF
TGCACCAGCAGCCGAGTCGGGGCGCCCTACGAGCAGTACTTC